The 8 T cell receptor beta chains below all came from one sample that was sequenced in a study of blood T cell repertoires in COVID-19 (TCRdb year 2020). Library method: the immunoSEQ multiplex PCR assay. Held by TCRdb, this immuneACCESS table contains in-frame sequences only and omits some clones. Under half of the omission traces to an unresolved V gene where checked; the cause of the rest is unknown. The sample table shows approximately 36,000 clones, and 85% are seen once. Clones ranked in the top ten supply 4.8% of the sample. The sequenced sample consisted of peripheral blood. Source of these receptors: a man between 45 and 60 years old with active COVID-19.

The chain is built from TRBV2 and TRBJ2-1, with 9 nucleotides matching TRBD2. V lost 6 bases and J lost 4; bases outside the gene matches: 10. This CDR3 has 16 amino acids. The germline CDR1 and CDR2 sequences are SNHLY and FYNNEI. Here the CDR3 reads CASSDPSRGGYNEQFF. DNA of the CDR3: TGTGCCAGCAGCGACCCTTCGCGGGGGGGATACAATGAGCAGTTCTTC.

CDR3 sequence (DNA): TGTGCCAGCAAACACCTAACTAATGAAAAACTGTTTTTT. Translation: CASKHLTNEKLFF. This chain joins TRBV5-4 and TRBJ1-4; D unresolved. Trimming cost V 6 bases and J 1 base, with 7 bases left between them. This CDR3 comprises 13 residues. The germline V gene encodes CDR1 SGHNT and CDR2 YYREEE (reference sequence).

This clone showed up just once. V usage is TRBV4-3 and J usage is TRBJ2-7; 10 bases are shared with TRBD2. The CDR3 spans 17 residues. Germline assignment: CDR1 LGHNA and CDR2 YSLEER. V shed 4 bases and J 3 bases; nucleotides not matched to a gene: 12. The CDR3 loop is CASSPALAGALFYEQYF. The CDR3 bases are TGCGCCAGCAGCCCCGCCCTAGCGGGGGCCCTTTTCTACGAGCAGTACTTC.

The J gene is TRBJ2-7, the V gene TRBV5-1, with 7 positions matching TRBD1. CDR3 length: 13 residues. V lost 6 bases to trimming and J lost 5 bases; unmatched junction nucleotides: 8. Germline assignment: CDR1 SGHRS and CDR2 YFSETQ. CDR3: CASTLQGSDEQYF. CDR3 sequence (DNA): TGCGCCAGCACCCTACAGGGGAGTGACGAGCAGTACTTC. Looking up the rest from reference TRBV5-1 and TRBJ2-7 gives the full variable domain: KAGVTQTPRYLIKTRGQQVTLSCSPISGHRSVSWYQQTPGQGLQFLFEYFSETQRNKGNFPGRFSGRQFSNSRSEMNVSTLELGDSALYLCASTLQGSDEQYFGPGTRLTVT.

This chain connects TRBV4-1 to TRBJ2-3; 9 bases are a match to TRBD2. Trimming cost V 0 bases and J 4 bases; bases outside gene matches: 5. Per the germline V gene, CDR1 is MGHRA and CDR2 is YSYEKL. The CDR3 has 16 residues. DNA of the CDR3: TGCGCCAGCAGCCAAGAGCTTCGCGGGGGGGCAGATACGCAGTATTTT. Amino acids: CASSQELRGGADTQYF.

This rearrangement joins TRBV6-5 to TRBJ2-3, with 9 bases aligning to TRBD2. The ends lost 6 bases at V and 2 bases at J; junction bases unmatched: 6. The CDR3 extends over 15 amino acids. CDR1 and CDR2 from the germline V gene are MNHEY and SVGAGI. CDR3 residues: CASSQIAGDTDTQYF. In DNA form, the CDR3 reads TGTGCCAGCAGCCAAATAGCGGGGGACACAGATACGCAGTATTTT.

CDR3 residues: CSVVVGEVTQYF. DNA of the CDR3: TGCAGCGTTGTGGTGGGTGAGGTTACGCAGTATTTT. This chain joins TRBV29-1 and TRBJ2-3; D gene unclear. The CDR3 spans 12 residues. CDR1 is SQVTM and CDR2 is ANQGSEA in the germline V gene. Between the trimmed V and J ends, which lost 4 bases and 8 bases, there was a span of 13 bases.

The rearrangement links TRBV10-1 to TRBJ2-7; D gene unclear. Trimming pared 2 bases from V and 4 bases from J, leaving 12 bases between. The CDR3 runs to 14 residues. Germline values: CDR1 WNHNN, CDR2 SYGVQD (reference sequence). CDR3 DNA: TGCGCCAGCAGTGAGCGGCCAGGTTGGTACGAGCAGTACTTC. This sequence encodes CASSERPGWYEQYF.